These 26 T cell receptor beta chains were sequenced from one sample in a study of blood T cell repertoires in COVID-19. The data were produced by immunoSEQ multiplex PCR, yet TCRdb's version contains in-frame clones alone and is incomplete. The sample records about 220,000 clones, approximately 86% being singletons. Sequenced: peripheral blood. The source is a woman aged 25-40 years who had recovered from COVID-19.

The rearrangement uses TRBV5-1 and TRBJ2-1; 9 nucleotides match TRBD2. J lost 6 bases, V lost 4 bases, and 5 bases had no gene match. Germline loops: CDR1 SGHRS, CDR2 YFSETQ. The length of the CDR3 is 14 residues. As DNA, the CDR3 is TGCGCCAGCAGCACCGGGACTAGCAGCAATGAGCAGTTCTTC. Protein: CASSTGTSSNEQFF.

V is TRBV2 and J is TRBJ2-3, with D possibly matching TRBD2 (5 bases). CDR3 length: 11 residues. Trimming removed 8 bases from V and 7 bases from J, with 10 bases in between. Germline V lookup: CDR1 SNHLY, CDR2 FYNNEI. The CDR3 region is CASFYGNTQYF. CDR3 sequence (DNA): TGTGCCAGCTTCTACGGGAATACGCAGTATTTT. The variable domain in full, completed from reference TRBV2 and TRBJ2-3, reads EPEVTQTPSHQVTQMGQEVILRCVPISNHLYFYWYRQILGQKVEFLVSFYNNEISEKSEIFDDQFSVERPDGSNFTLKIRSTKLEDSAMYFCASFYGNTQYFGPGTRLTVL.

J is TRBJ1-5 and V is TRBV18; TRBD1 matches 9 bases. The germline CDR1 and CDR2 sequences are KGHSH and LQKENI. Germline trimming cut 5 bases from V and 6 bases from J; bases unmatched to any gene: 8. The CDR3 covers 15 residues. CDR3 nucleotides: TGTGCCAGCTCAAGAACGGGACAGGGAGGTCAGCCCCAGCATTTT. It is translated as CASSRTGQGGQPQHF.

Only one count was recorded for this clone. Other DNA variants within this sample encode the same CDR3. This chain uses TRBV3-1 (or the pseudogene TRBV3-2) with TRBJ1-1; tentative D call: TRBD1 (5 bases). V gave up 4 bases and J gave up 8 bases, with 8 bases separating them. Germline CDR1 LGHDT, CDR2 YNNKEL (reference sequence). The CDR3 has 11 residues. The CDR3: CASSRAGEAFF. The CDR3 nucleotides are TGTGCCAGCAGCCGGGCAGGGGAAGCTTTCTTT.

V and J are TRBV28 and TRBJ2-1; 8 bases map to TRBD2. Germline V gene lookup returns CDR1 MDHEN and CDR2 SYDVKM. The CDR3 has 15 residues. Trimming removed 7 bases from V and 6 bases from J; junction bases left unmatched: 11. CDR3 residues: CASTISGALGNEQFF. The DNA of the CDR3 is TGTGCCAGCACTATTAGCGGGGCGTTGGGCAATGAGCAGTTCTTC.

The genes are TRBV11-3 and TRBJ1-1; D is unclear. The V end was cut by 1 base, the J end by 0 bases, with 6 bases between. Germline assignment: CDR1 SGHNT and CDR2 YENEEA. The CDR3 has 14 amino acids. The CDR3 DNA is TGTGCCAGCAGCTTAGGCGGGGTGAACACTGAAGCTTTCTTT. As protein: CASSLGGVNTEAFF.

J is TRBJ2-7 and V is TRBV5-5, with D uncertain. This CDR3 spans 14 amino acids. V lost 7 bases to trimming and J lost 6 bases, with 20 bases between them. The germline V gene has CDR1 SGHKS and CDR2 YYEKEE (reference sequence). The DNA for the CDR3 is TGTGCCAGCGGTAGTTCGGGTGGCTCGGGCGAGCAGTACTTC. This codes for CASGSSGGSGEQYF.

This clone showed up just once. The chain combines TRBV7-9 with TRBJ2-3, with TRBD2 as a possible D gene (7 bases). The CDR3 has 14 amino acids. Germline V lookup: CDR1 SEHNR, CDR2 FQNEAQ (reference sequence). The V gene lost 5 bases and the J gene lost 4 bases, with 13 bases spanning the gap. CDR3 DNA: TGTGCCAGCAGCAAGGGGGGGTCTGCAGATACGCAGTATTTT. It translates to CASSKGGSADTQYF.

This clone occurred once. This chain links TRBV7-9 with TRBJ2-3; TRBD2 aligns across 10 bases. With 2 bases clipped from V and 1 base from J, the junction kept 3 bases outside the gene matches. This CDR3 has 16 amino acids. CDR1 is SEHNR and CDR2 is FQNEAQ in the germline V gene (reference sequence). The CDR3 DNA reads as TGTGCCAGCAGCTTAAGCCTAGCGGGGGGCACAGATACGCAGTATTTT. Translating gives CASSLSLAGGTDTQYF.

The chain combines TRBV4-1 with TRBJ2-5, with 9 nucleotides matching TRBD2. Germline assignment: CDR1 MGHRA and CDR2 YSYEKL. CDR3 size: 15 residues. Trimming cost V 5 bases and J 7 bases; bases outside gene matches: 11. CDR3 sequence reads: CASSSGAGGPGTQYF. The DNA of the CDR3 is TGCGCCAGCAGCTCCGGAGCGGGGGGCCCAGGGACCCAGTACTTC.

This chain joins TRBV23-1 and TRBJ2-6; TRBD1 matches 7 bases. TRBV23-1 falls under the ORF class, with uncertain function. V dropped 3 bases and J dropped 0; count of bases not matched to a gene: 11. The CDR3 totals 19 residues. This chain's CDR3 is CASSHIRDSTISGANVLTF. CDR3 DNA: TGCGCCAGCAGTCATATCCGGGACAGCACCATCTCTGGGGCCAACGTCCTGACTTTC.

The chain links TRBV9 to TRBJ1-2; D is uncertain. Germline V gives CDR1 SGDLS, CDR2 YYNGEE. The CDR3 is 8 residues long. V was clipped by 4 bases and J by 14 bases, with 6 bases between them. Here the CDR3 reads CASSPRTF. The CDR3 nucleotides read TGTGCCAGCAGCCCCCGTACCTTC. The whole variable domain, remainder taken from reference TRBV9 and TRBJ1-2, is DSGVTQTPKHLITATGQRVTLRCSPRSGDLSVYWYQQSLDQGLQFLIQYYNGEERAKGNILERFSAQQFPDLHSELNLSSLELGDSALYFCASSPRTFGSGTRLTVV.

The chain carries TRBV20-1 and TRBJ2-1, with 9 bases aligning to TRBD2. The CDR3 runs 15 residues. Germline V lookup: CDR1 DFQATT, CDR2 SNEGSKA (reference sequence). With 3 bases clipped from V and 6 bases from J, the junction kept 9 bases outside the gene matches. The CDR3 spells CSASIGLAGINEQFF. CDR3 DNA: TGCAGTGCTAGTATTGGTCTAGCGGGGATCAATGAGCAGTTCTTC.

This chain joins TRBV7-2 and TRBJ2-5; 11 bases map to TRBD1. Germline V gene sequence: CDR1 SGHTA, CDR2 FQGNSA. Trimming removed 5 bases from V and 5 bases from J; junction bases left unmatched: 7. There are 15 residues in the CDR3. The CDR3 spells CASSADRGRGETQYF. For the CDR3, the DNA is TGTGCCAGCAGCGCGGACAGGGGGCGGGGGGAGACCCAGTACTTC.

This chain connects TRBV7-3 to TRBJ2-5; TRBD2 matches at 7 bases. CDR3 size: 13 residues. Germline V CDR1 and CDR2: SGHTA, FQGTGA. The V and J ends lost 3 bases and 5 bases, in that order; junction bases with no gene match: 3. The CDR3 reads CASSLGGWETQYF. DNA of the CDR3: TGTGCCAGCAGCTTGGGAGGGTGGGAGACCCAGTACTTC.

The genes are TRBV5-1 and TRBJ1-1; 7 positions agree with TRBD1. CDR1 is SGHRS, CDR2 YFSETQ, per germline. The CDR3 loop spans 15 amino acids. V trimming: 0 bases; J trimming: 7 bases; junction bases outside the gene matches: 9. CDR3 bases: TGCGCCAGCAGCTTGGTTAAGGGCCGACAGGGTGAAGCTTTCTTT. Protein: CASSLVKGRQGEAFF.

This clone was counted a single time. The V gene is TRBV4-2, the J gene TRBJ2-7, with 7 bases that match TRBD1. This CDR3 spans 15 amino acids. Germline-derived CDR1 and CDR2 are LGHNA and YNFKEQ. J gave up 3 bases and V 2 bases, and 7 bases lay outside the gene matches. The CDR3: CASSQWDRGRYEQYF. The CDR3 nucleotides read TGTGCCAGCAGCCAATGGGACAGAGGTCGCTACGAGCAGTACTTC.

The V gene is TRBV21-1, the J gene TRBJ2-5; the table calls TRBD2, which could not be checked here. TRBV21-1 is recorded as a pseudogene. This CDR3 contains 16 residues. Written as DNA, the CDR3 is TGTGCCAGCAGCAAAGCCGGGGCGGGGGGTGATGAGACCCAGTACTTC. This gives the protein CASSKAGAGGDETQYF.

The chain joins TRBV11-2 to TRBJ1-5, with 8 nucleotides matching TRBD1. The CDR3 sequence is 14 residues long. Germline assignment: CDR1 SGHAT and CDR2 FQNNGV. V lost 5 bases, J lost 6 bases, and 6 bases stayed unmatched. Here the CDR3 reads CASSKTGGPQPQHF. CDR3 bases: TGTGCCAGCAGCAAAACAGGGGGTCCTCAGCCCCAGCATTTT.

This clone was observed a single time. This sequence joins TRBV7-8 and TRBJ2-3, with D possibly matching TRBD2 (6 bases). Germline values: CDR1 SGHVS, CDR2 FQNEAQ. The length of the CDR3 is 13 residues. V was cut by 5 bases and J by 7 bases, with 13 bases left in between. For the CDR3, the DNA is TGTGCCAGCAGCCCCCTTCGGGGGTATACGCAGTATTTT. This gives the protein CASSPLRGYTQYF.

This clone was found many times. The V call is TRBV6-5, the J call TRBJ2-2; 8 positions agree with TRBD1. CDR3 size: 15 residues. The ends lost 0 bases at V and 6 bases at J; junction bases unmatched: 3. CDR1 is MNHEY and CDR2 is SVGAGI in the germline V gene. The CDR3 protein is CASSYSTGVPGELFF. DNA for the CDR3: TGTGCCAGCAGTTACTCGACAGGGGTTCCCGGGGAGCTGTTTTTT.

The chain joins TRBV6-6 to TRBJ2-1; 8 nucleotides line up with TRBD2. The J segment lost 7 bases and the V segment lost 7 bases, leaving 9 bases of the junction unmatched. Per germline, CDR1 MNHNY and CDR2 SVGAGI (reference sequence). This CDR3 region has 14 residues. The CDR3 DNA follows: TGTGCCAGCACCGACACGGGGGGGCGAAATGAGCAGTTCTTC. Amino acids: CASTDTGGRNEQFF.

The chain links TRBV6-6 to TRBJ1-2; D remains unclear. The CDR3 loop spans 21 amino acids. The germline gives CDR1 MNHNY, CDR2 SVGAGI (reference sequence). Trimming removed 6 bases from V and 0 bases from J, with 32 bases in between. Written as DNA, the CDR3 is TGTGCCAGCAGCCACTCGTCTCCGGAAATCAAGAGAGCGGGTTCTAACTATGGCTACACCTTC. Translation: CASSHSSPEIKRAGSNYGYTF.

This clone appeared once. The chain joins TRBV7-2 to TRBJ1-6; D is uncertain. This CDR3 contains 18 residues. Germline V gene data show CDR1 as SGHTA and CDR2 as FQGNSA. Trimming cost V 2 bases and J 7 bases, with 21 bases left between them. The CDR3 loop reads CASSLFRGFSGQNSPLHF. The DNA for the CDR3 is TGTGCCAGCAGCTTATTCCGGGGATTCAGTGGGCAGAATTCACCCCTCCACTTT.

V usage is TRBV5-5 and J usage is TRBJ1-5; possibly TRBD1 for D (6 bases). Germline loops: CDR1 SGHKS, CDR2 YYEKEE (reference sequence). Trimming left V 5 bases short and J 7 bases short, with 16 bases between. This CDR3 spans 14 amino acids. CDR3 protein: CASRVEQGRQPQHF. The CDR3 DNA is TGTGCCAGCAGGGTGGAACAGGGCCGCCAGCCCCAGCATTTT.

The chain has TRBV19 and TRBJ1-5; the match to TRBD1 covers 7 bases. The V gene end was trimmed by 7 bases and the J gene end by 0 bases; junction bases not matched to a gene: 9. This CDR3 is built from 16 residues. Germline V CDR1 and CDR2: LNHDA, SQIVND (reference sequence). The CDR3 reads CASNVQGVGSNQPQHF. CDR3 nucleotides: TGTGCCAGTAACGTCCAGGGGGTAGGTAGCAATCAGCCCCAGCATTTT.